This passage covers 21 T cell receptor beta chains from one sample sequenced in a study of blood T cells in healthy people across ages (dated by TCRdb to the mid-2010s). Library preparation employed 5' RACE. Sequencer: Illumina HiSeq 2500. A second roughly 7 to 12 cycle PCR used a sample-barcoded 5' primer and a J-beta primer mix. Using fastp at Q25 and MiXCR, TCRdb reprocessed the public reads and kept productive beta chains. When rows share a CDR3 protein, they turn into one entry using the most common DNA and genes. The sample yields more than 450,000 distinct CDR3 sequences; over 25% were counted once. The ten most abundant clones make up over 3.5% of the sample. This sample also belongs to another study, concerning T cells of mothers and their children.

Sequences were obtained from blood. The receptor source for this set is a boy aged 2 to 9 in good health.

The gene calls are TRBV5-4 and TRBJ2-2; TRBD2 agrees at 8 bases. Looked up from germline, CDR1 is SGHNT and CDR2 is YYREEE (reference sequence). The CDR3 has 15 residues. The V and J ends lost 5 bases and 7 bases, in that order; junction bases with no gene match: 10. Here the CDR3 reads CASSFPGTSVGELFF. Here the CDR3 DNA reads TGTGCCAGCAGTTTTCCCGGGACTAGTGTCGGGGAGCTGTTTTTT.

A few counts support this clonotype. The CDR3 loop reads CASGLVPGLALQETQYF. CDR3 DNA: TGTGCTAGTGGTTTGGTACCCGGACTAGCGTTGCAAGAGACCCAGTACTTC. This rearrangement joins TRBV12-5 to TRBJ2-5; TRBD2 matches at 9 bases. The CDR3 loop spans 17 amino acids. In germline, CDR1 is LGHNT, CDR2 FRNRAP. V was clipped by 0 bases and J by 2 bases; unmatched bases: 7.

The table lists this clonotype with a few counts. The chain carries TRBV4-3 and TRBJ1-2, with 9 bases lining up with TRBD1. The CDR3 sequence is 15 residues long. Germline CDR1 LGHNA, CDR2 YSLEER. Losses at the gene ends were 1 base for V and 5 bases for J; bases not matched to a gene: 5. This CDR3 is CASSQAPGTGYGYTF. CDR3 bases: TGCGCCAGCAGCCAAGCCCCCGGGACAGGGTATGGCTACACCTTC.

Concerning this clonotype: Its ends do not fully match the called genes, so a read error is possible. The chain links TRBV29-1 to TRBJ2-7, with D perhaps TRBD1 or TRBD2 (5 bases each). Germline V lookup: CDR1 SQVTM, CDR2 ANQGSEA. This CDR3 is built from 13 residues. DNA for the CDR3: TGCAGCGTTCGGGACCCCAGCTCCTGCGAGCAGTACTTC. As protein: CSVRDPSSCEQYF.

This clonotype was seen a few times. This could be a read error, since a much larger clone is one nucleotide away. The chain combines TRBV9 with TRBJ1-2; 9 nucleotides agree with TRBD1. The germline gives CDR1 SGDLS, CDR2 YYNGEE. CDR3 length: 15 amino acids. Here the CDR3 DNA reads TGTGCCAGCAGCGACCGGGACAGGGAAAAAGATGGCTGCACCTTC. This codes for CASSDRDREKDGCTF.

This sequence joins TRBV12-3 or TRBV12-4 and TRBJ2-5; D might be TRBD1 or TRBD2, each matching 5 bases. The length of the CDR3 is 15 residues. Trimming took off 5 bases at V and 4 bases at J, with 17 bases between the two ends. CDR3 residues: CASSGRDHEGETQYF. The CDR3 DNA reads TGTGCCAGCAGTGGCCGGGACCACGAGGGAGAGACCCAGTACTTC.

This rearrangement joins TRBV29-1 to TRBJ2-5; weak D call: TRBD1 (6 bases). The better agreement between TRBJ2-7 and the DNA end casts doubt on the J call. The CDR3 is 12 residues long. The germline gives CDR1 SQVTM, CDR2 ANQGSEA. The CDR3 sequence is CSVGLGHYEQYF. Here the CDR3 DNA reads TGCAGCGTTGGGCTGGGACACTACGAGCAGTACTTC.

This clonotype was seen a few times. This chain joins TRBV14 and TRBJ1-1, with D unclear. Trimming took off 1 base at V and 11 bases at J, with 8 bases between the two ends. This CDR3 region has 11 residues. Germline-derived CDR1 and CDR2 are SGHDN and FVKESK. CDR3 sequence reads: CASSQGAQAFF. Here the CDR3 DNA reads TGTGCCAGCAGCCAAGGGGCCCAGGCTTTCTTT.

The chain has TRBV7-9 and TRBJ2-1; 10 positions agree with TRBD2. The V gene's germline CDR1 is SEHNR and CDR2 FQNEAQ (reference sequence). The CDR3 totals 16 residues. Unmatched junction bases numbered 12, after V lost 6 bases and J lost 7 bases. The CDR3 region has the DNA TGTGCCAGCAGGAATAAAGCGGGAGGGCCGGGTAATGAGCAGTTCTTC. It encodes CASRNKAGGPGNEQFF.

V is TRBV6-2 or TRBV6-3 and J is TRBJ1-1; 8 bases map to TRBD1. The CDR3 sequence is 15 residues long. V shed 7 bases, J shed 0 bases, and the junction held 7 bases outside the gene matches. Germline V CDR1 and CDR2: MNHEY, SVGEGT. The CDR3 reads CASNWDRSMNTEAFF. Written as DNA, the CDR3 is TGTGCCAGCAACTGGGACAGGTCTATGAACACTGAAGCTTTCTTT.

CDR3 coding DNA: TGCAGTGCTATTCGCGGGGACAGGGGAGACACTGAAGCTTTCTTT. This gives the protein CSAIRGDRGDTEAFF. The chain carries TRBV20-1 and TRBJ1-1, with 10 bases fitting TRBD1. Germline CDR1 DFQATT, CDR2 SNEGSKA (reference sequence). After removal of 4 bases from V and 3 bases from J, the junction contained 8 bases not matched to a gene. The CDR3 totals 15 residues.

The CDR3 DNA reads TGTGCCAGCAGTCAAGGGACGGTTGAAGCTTTCTTT. This translates into CASSQGTVEAFF. The chain carries TRBV6-2 or TRBV6-3 and TRBJ1-1; tentative D call: TRBD1 (5 bases). V lost 5 bases to trimming and J lost 7 bases, with 11 bases between them. Germline CDR1 MNHEY, CDR2 SVGEGT. The CDR3 has 12 amino acids.

This clonotype has a count of ten or more. Relative to the germline gene, one junction end is altered; a read error may explain this. The genes are TRBV12-3 or TRBV12-4 and TRBJ2-5, with D uncertain. CDR3 length: 12 amino acids. The CDR3 DNA reads as TGCGCCAGCAGCTTTCTCCAAGAGACCCAGTACTTC. This codes for CASSFLQETQYF.

The rearrangement uses TRBV6-6 and TRBJ1-2, with no clear D. V lost 0 bases and J 8 bases, leaving 13 bases between the germline ends. CDR1 MNHNY and CDR2 SVGAGI come from the germline V gene (reference sequence). The CDR3 consists of 14 residues. The CDR3 DNA reads as TGTGCCAGCAGTTACTCAACCCGCACTCTGGGCTACACCTTC. The encoded protein is CASSYSTRTLGYTF.

The CDR3 DNA reads TGTGCCAGCAGCTGGGACAGGATACAAGAGACCCAGTACTTC. Encoded protein: CASSWDRIQETQYF. The gene calls are TRBV6-5 and TRBJ2-5; 8 bases map to TRBD1. CDR1 and CDR2 from the germline V gene are MNHEY and SVGAGI. V shed 6 bases, J shed 2 bases, and the junction held 5 bases outside the gene matches. The CDR3 spans 14 residues.

This clonotype came up many times. This chain connects TRBV3-1 to TRBJ1-6, with 9 bases that match TRBD1. V trimming: 8 bases; J trimming: 5 bases; junction bases outside the gene matches: 4. The CDR3 runs to 14 residues. Germline values: CDR1 LGHDT, CDR2 YNNKEL (reference sequence). The CDR3 loop is CASSRTGDNSPLHF. The CDR3 DNA sequence: TGTGCCAGCTCACGGACAGGGGATAATTCACCCCTCCACTTT.

The chain employs TRBV28 and TRBJ2-7; D could derive from TRBD1 or TRBD2 (6 bases each). Per germline, CDR1 MDHEN and CDR2 SYDVKM. The CDR3 is 14 residues long. Trimming removed 8 bases at V and 1 base at J, with 15 bases between. In DNA, the CDR3 is TGTGCCAGCGGGGGGACAAGCCCTTCCTACGAGCAGTACTTC. Translated, it gives CASGGTSPSYEQYF.

This clonotype was counted only a few times. V usage is TRBV11-2 and J usage is TRBJ2-5; 12 bases line up with TRBD2. In germline, CDR1 is SGHAT, CDR2 FQNNGV. The CDR3 has 18 amino acids. V dropped 1 base and J dropped 2; count of bases not matched to a gene: 8. For the CDR3, the DNA is TGTGCCAGCAGCTTAGTTGCTAGCGGGAGGGAATGGCAAGAGACCCAGTACTTC. This gives the protein CASSLVASGREWQETQYF.

This chain links TRBV24-1 with TRBJ2-5; 7 bases are shared with TRBD2. The germline V gene has CDR1 KGHDR and CDR2 SFDVKD. V shed 5 bases and J 5 bases; nucleotides not matched to a gene: 7. The CDR3 runs 14 residues. CDR3 sequence: CATSAGTTEETQYF. The CDR3, as DNA: TGTGCCACCAGTGCCGGGACTACGGAGGAGACCCAGTACTTC.

The chain has TRBV18 and TRBJ2-3; D may be TRBD1 or TRBD2 (5 bases each). CDR1 and CDR2 from the germline V gene are KGHSH and LQKENI. The CDR3 contains 14 residues. V was shortened by 3 bases and J by 1 base, with 8 bases between the two germline ends. The CDR3 nucleotides are TGTGCCAGCTCACCTGGGACGGGCACAGATACGCAGTATTTT. This codes for CASSPGTGTDTQYF.

V is TRBV27 and J is TRBJ1-1; 10 nucleotides line up with TRBD1. With 6 bases clipped from V and 1 base from J, the junction kept 5 bases outside the gene matches. This CDR3 spans 15 amino acids. CDR1 MNHEY and CDR2 SMNVEV come from the germline V gene (reference sequence). In DNA form, the CDR3 reads TGTGCCAGCAGCCGGGGACAGGGGAGGAACACTGAAGCTTTCTTT. It encodes CASSRGQGRNTEAFF.